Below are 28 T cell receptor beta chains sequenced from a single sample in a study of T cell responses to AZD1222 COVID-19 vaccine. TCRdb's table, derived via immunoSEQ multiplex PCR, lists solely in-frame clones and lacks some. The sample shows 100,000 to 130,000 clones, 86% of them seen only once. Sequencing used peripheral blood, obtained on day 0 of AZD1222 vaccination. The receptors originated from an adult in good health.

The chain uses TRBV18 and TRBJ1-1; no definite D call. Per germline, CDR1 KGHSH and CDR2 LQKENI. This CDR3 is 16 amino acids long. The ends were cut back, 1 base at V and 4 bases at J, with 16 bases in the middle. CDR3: CASSPRITNERTEAFF. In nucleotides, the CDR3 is TGTGCCAGCTCACCACGGATTACAAATGAGCGCACTGAAGCTTTCTTT.

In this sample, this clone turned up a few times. The CDR3, as DNA: TGTGCCTGGGGTCCCCTGGACAGGGTGACCTGGAGCAATCAGCCCCAGCATTTT. Amino acids: CAWGPLDRVTWSNQPQHF. This rearrangement joins TRBV30 to TRBJ1-5; TRBD1 matches at 8 bases. CDR3 length: 18 amino acids. Trimming cost V 5 bases and J 1 base; bases outside gene matches: 16. Germline CDR1 GTSNPN, CDR2 SVGIG (reference sequence).

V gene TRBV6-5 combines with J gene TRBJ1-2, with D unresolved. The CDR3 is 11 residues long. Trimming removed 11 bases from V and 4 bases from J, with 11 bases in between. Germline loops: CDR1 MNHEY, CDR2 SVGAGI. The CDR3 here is CAVAMGYGYTF. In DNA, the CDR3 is TGTGCCGTAGCTATGGGCTATGGCTACACCTTC.

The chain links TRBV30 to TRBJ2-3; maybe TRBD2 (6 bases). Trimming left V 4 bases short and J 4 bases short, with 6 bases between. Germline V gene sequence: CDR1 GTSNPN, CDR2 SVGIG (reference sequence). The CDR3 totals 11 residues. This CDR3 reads CAWTGADTQYF. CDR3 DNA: TGTGCCTGGACGGGGGCAGATACGCAGTATTTT.

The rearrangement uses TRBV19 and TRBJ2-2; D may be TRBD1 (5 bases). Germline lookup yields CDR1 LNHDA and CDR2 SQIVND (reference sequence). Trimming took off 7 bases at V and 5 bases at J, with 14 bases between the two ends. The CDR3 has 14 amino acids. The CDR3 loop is CASKGGHRTGELFF. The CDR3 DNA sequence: TGTGCCAGTAAAGGCGGACATCGGACCGGGGAGCTGTTTTTT.

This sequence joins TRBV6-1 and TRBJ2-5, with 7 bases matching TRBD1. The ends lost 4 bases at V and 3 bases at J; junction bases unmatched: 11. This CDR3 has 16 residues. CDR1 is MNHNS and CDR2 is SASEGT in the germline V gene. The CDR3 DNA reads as TGTGCCAGCAGTGTCCGTGACAGGGTTGGGGAAGAGACCCAGTACTTC. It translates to CASSVRDRVGEETQYF.

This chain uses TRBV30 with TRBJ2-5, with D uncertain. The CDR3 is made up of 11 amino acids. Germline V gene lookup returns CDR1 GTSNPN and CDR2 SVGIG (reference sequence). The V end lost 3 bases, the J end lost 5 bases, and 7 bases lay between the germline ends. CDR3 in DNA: TGTGCCTGGAGAGGTTCGGAGACCCAGTACTTC. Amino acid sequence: CAWRGSETQYF. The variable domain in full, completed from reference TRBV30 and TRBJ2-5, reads SQTIHQWPATLVQPVGSPLSLECTVEGTSNPNLYWYRQAAGRGLQLLFYSVGIGQISSEVPQNLSASRPQDRQFILSSKKLLLSDSGFYLCAWRGSETQYFGPGTRLLVL.

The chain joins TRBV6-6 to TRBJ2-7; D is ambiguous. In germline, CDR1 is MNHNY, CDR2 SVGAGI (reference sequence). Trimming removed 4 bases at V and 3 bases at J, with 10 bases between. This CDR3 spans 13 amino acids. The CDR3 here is CASSFGGNYEQYF. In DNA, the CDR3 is TGTGCCAGCAGTTTCGGCGGCAACTACGAGCAGTACTTC.

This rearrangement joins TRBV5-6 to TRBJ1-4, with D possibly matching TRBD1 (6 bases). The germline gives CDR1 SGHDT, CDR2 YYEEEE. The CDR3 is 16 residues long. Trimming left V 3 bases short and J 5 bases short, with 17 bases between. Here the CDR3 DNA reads TGTGCCAGCAGCTCCGGAACTGGACAGTTGAATGAAAAACTGTTTTTT. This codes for CASSSGTGQLNEKLFF.

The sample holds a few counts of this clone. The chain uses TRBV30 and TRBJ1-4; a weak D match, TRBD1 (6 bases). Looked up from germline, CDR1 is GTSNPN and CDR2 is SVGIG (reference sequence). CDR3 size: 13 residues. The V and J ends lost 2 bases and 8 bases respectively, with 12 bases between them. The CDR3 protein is CAWSPGASEKLFF. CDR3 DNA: TGTGCCTGGAGTCCGGGGGCGAGCGAAAAACTGTTTTTT.

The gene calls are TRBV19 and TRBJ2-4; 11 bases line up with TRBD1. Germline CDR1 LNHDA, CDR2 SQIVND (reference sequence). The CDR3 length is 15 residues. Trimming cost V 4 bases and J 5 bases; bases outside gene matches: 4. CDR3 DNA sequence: TGTGCCAGTAGTAGGGACAGGGGGTTCCAAAACATTCAGTACTTC. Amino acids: CASSRDRGFQNIQYF.

The DNA of the CDR3 is TGTGCCAGCAGCCCGGGGGGGACAGGGAATGGTCAGCCCCAGCATTTT. This sequence encodes CASSPGGTGNGQPQHF. This chain connects TRBV9 to TRBJ1-5; 9 positions match TRBD1. The CDR3 has 16 amino acids. The trim removed 4 bases at V and 6 bases at J, leaving 11 bases unmatched. Germline V lookup: CDR1 SGDLS, CDR2 YYNGEE.

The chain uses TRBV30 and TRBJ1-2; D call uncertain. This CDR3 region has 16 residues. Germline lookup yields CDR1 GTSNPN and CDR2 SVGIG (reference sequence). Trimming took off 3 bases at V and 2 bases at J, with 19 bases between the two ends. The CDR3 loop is CAWSQNRRARNYGYTF. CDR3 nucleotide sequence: TGTGCCTGGAGCCAAAATCGACGGGCGCGAAACTATGGCTACACCTTC.

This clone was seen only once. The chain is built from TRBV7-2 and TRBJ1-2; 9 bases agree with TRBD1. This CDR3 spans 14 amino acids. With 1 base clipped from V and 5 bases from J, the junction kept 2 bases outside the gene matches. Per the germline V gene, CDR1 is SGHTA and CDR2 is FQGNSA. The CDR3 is CASSLVDRGYGYTF. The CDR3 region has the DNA TGTGCCAGCAGCTTAGTAGACAGGGGGTATGGCTACACCTTC.

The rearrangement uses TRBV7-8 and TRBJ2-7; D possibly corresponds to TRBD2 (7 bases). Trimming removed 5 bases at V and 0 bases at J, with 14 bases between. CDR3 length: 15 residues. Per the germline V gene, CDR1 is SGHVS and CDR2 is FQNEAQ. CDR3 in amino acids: CASSRGAGYSYEQYF. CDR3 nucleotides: TGTGCCAGCAGCCGGGGGGCGGGTTACTCCTACGAGCAGTACTTC. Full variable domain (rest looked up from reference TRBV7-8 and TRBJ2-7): GAGVSQSPRYKVAKRGQDVALRCDPISGHVSLFWYQQALGQGPEFLTYFQNEAQLDKSGLPSDRFFAERPEGSVSTLKIQRTQQEDSAVYLCASSRGAGYSYEQYFGPGTRLTVT.

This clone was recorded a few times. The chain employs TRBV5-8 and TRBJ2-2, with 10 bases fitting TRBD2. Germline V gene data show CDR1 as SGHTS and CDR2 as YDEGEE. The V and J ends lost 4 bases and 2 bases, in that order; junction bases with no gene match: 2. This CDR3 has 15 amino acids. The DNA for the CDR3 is TGTGCCAGCAGCGGGACTAGCGTTAACACCGGGGAGCTGTTTTTT. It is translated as CASSGTSVNTGELFF.

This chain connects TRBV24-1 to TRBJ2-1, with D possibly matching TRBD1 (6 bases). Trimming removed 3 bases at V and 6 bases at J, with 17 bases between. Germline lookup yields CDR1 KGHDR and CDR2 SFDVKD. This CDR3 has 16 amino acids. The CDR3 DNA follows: TGTGCCACCAGTGATGGCACCGGGACAAAGGTCAATGAGCAGTTCTTC. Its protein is CATSDGTGTKVNEQFF.

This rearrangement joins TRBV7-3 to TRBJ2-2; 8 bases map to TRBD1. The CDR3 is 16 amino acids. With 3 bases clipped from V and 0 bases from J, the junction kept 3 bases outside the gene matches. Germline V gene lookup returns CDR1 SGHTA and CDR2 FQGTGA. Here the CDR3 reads CASSFQQGANTGELFF. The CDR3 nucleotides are TGTGCCAGCAGCTTTCAACAGGGGGCGAACACCGGGGAGCTGTTTTTT.

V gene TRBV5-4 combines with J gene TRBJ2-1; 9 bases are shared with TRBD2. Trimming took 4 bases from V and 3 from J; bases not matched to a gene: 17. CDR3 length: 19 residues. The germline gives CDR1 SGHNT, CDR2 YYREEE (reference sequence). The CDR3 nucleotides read TGTGCCAGCAGCGTAGGCGGGGTAGCGGGGGCCGGGGGCTACAATGAGCAGTTCTTC. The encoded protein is CASSVGGVAGAGGYNEQFF.

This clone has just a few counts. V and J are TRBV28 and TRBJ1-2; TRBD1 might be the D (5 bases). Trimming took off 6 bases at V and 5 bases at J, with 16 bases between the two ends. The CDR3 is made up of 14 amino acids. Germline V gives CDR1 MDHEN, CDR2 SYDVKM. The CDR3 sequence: CASSSPGGSYGYTF. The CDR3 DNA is TGTGCCAGCAGCTCACCCGGGGGAAGTTATGGCTACACCTTC.

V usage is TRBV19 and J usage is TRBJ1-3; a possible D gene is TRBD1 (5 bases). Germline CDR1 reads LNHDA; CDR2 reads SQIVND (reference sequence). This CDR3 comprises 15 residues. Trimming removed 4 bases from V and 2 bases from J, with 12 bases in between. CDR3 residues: CASSRSGEAGNTIYF. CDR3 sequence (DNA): TGTGCCAGTAGTAGGTCGGGGGAGGCTGGAAACACCATATATTTT.

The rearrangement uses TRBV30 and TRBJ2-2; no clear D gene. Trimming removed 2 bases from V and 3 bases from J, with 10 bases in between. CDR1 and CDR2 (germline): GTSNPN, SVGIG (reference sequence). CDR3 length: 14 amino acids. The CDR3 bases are TGTGCCTGGAGTCACTACAGCTACACCGGGGAGCTGTTTTTT. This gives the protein CAWSHYSYTGELFF.

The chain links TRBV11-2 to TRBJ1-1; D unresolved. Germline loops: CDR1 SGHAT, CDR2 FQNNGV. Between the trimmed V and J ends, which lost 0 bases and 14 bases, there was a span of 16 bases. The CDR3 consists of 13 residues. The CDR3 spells CASSLDGPSTDFF. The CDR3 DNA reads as TGTGCCAGCAGCTTAGATGGCCCCTCGACCGACTTCTTT. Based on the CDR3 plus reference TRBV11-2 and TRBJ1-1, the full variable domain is EAGVAQSPRYKIIEKRQSVAFWCNPISGHATLYWYQQILGQGPKLLIQFQNNGVVDDSQLPKDRFSAERLKGVDSTLKIQPAKLEDSAVYLCASSLDGPSTDFFGQGTRLTVV.

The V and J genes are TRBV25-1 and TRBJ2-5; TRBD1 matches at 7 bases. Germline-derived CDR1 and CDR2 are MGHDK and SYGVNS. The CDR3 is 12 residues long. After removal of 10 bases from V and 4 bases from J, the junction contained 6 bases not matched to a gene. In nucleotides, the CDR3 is TGTGCCACCGGGACAGATATAGAGACCCAGTACTTC. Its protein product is CATGTDIETQYF. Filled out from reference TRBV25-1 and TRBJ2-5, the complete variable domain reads EADIYQTPRYLVIGTGKKITLECSQTMGHDKMYWYQQDPGMELHLIHYSYGVNSTEKGDLSSESTVSRIRTEHFPLTLESARPSHTSQYLCATGTDIETQYFGPGTRLLVL.

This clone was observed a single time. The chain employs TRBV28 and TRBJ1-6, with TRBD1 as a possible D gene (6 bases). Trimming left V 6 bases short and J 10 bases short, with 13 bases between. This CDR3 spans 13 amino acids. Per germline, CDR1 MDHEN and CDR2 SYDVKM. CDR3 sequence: CASRDRGDSPLHF. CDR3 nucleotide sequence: TGTGCCAGCAGGGACAGAGGGGACTCACCCCTCCACTTT.

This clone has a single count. CDR3 coding DNA: TGCGCCAGCAGCGTAACGGGAGGTTGGACAGATACGCAGTATTTT. Its translation: CASSVTGGWTDTQYF. V is TRBV5-1 and J is TRBJ2-3; the match to TRBD2 covers 7 bases. With 4 bases clipped from V and 3 bases from J, the junction kept 8 bases outside the gene matches. This CDR3 has 15 amino acids. Germline CDR1 is SGHRS and CDR2 is YFSETQ. Drawing the rest from reference TRBV5-1 and TRBJ2-3, the complete variable domain is KAGVTQTPRYLIKTRGQQVTLSCSPISGHRSVSWYQQTPGQGLQFLFEYFSETQRNKGNFPGRFSGRQFSNSRSEMNVSTLELGDSALYLCASSVTGGWTDTQYFGPGTRLTVL.

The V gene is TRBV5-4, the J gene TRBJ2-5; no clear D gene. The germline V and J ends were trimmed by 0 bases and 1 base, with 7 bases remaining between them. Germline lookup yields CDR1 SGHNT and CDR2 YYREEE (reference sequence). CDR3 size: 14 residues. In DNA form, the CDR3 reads TGTGCCAGCAGCTTGGGGTCTTTCCAAGAGACCCAGTACTTC. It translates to CASSLGSFQETQYF. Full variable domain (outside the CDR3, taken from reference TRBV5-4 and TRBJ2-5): ETGVTQSPTHLIKTRGQQVTLRCSSQSGHNTVSWYQQALGQGPQFIFQYYREEENGRGNFPPRFSGLQFPNYSSELNVNALELDDSALYLCASSLGSFQETQYFGPGTRLLVL.

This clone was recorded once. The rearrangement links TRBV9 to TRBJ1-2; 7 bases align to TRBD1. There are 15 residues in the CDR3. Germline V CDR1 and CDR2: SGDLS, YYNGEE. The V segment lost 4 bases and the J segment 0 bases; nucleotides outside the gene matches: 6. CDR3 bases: TGTGCCAGCAGCTCAAGGACAGGATCTAACTATGGCTACACCTTC. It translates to CASSSRTGSNYGYTF.